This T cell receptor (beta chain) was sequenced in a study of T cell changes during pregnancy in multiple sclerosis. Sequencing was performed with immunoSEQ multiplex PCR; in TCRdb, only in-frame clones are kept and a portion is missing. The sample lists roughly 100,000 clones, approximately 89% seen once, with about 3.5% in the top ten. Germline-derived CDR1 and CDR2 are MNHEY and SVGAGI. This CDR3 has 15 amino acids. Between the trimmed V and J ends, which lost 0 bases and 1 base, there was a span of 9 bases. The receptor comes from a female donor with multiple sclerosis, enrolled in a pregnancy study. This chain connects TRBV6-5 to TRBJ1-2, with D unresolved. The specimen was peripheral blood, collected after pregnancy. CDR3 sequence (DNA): TGTGCCAGCAGTTACTCCCAGACTGATAACTATGGCTACACCTTC. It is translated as CASSYSQTDNYGYTF.